The source of this T cell receptor (beta chain) is a study of early T cells in non-severe SARS-CoV-2 infection. TCRdb analysed the 5' RACE reads with MiXCR anew, one entry per CDR3 protein. The table lists about 58,000 distinct CDR3 sequences, under 10% of them singletons. Germline loops: CDR1 SGHVS, CDR2 FQNEAQ. The CDR3 contains 15 residues. The V and J ends lost 6 bases and 3 bases, in that order; junction bases with no gene match: 4. The receptor's source is an adult who was a healthcare worker with PCR-confirmed SARS-CoV-2 infection or an uninfected control (not recorded which). The J gene is TRBJ2-3, the V gene TRBV7-8; 12 bases are shared with TRBD2. Sequenced sample: whole blood. The CDR3 region is CASRPTSGRTDTQYF. CDR3 sequence (DNA): TGTGCCAGCAGACCGACTAGCGGGAGAACAGATACGCAGTATTTT.